The present entry profiles one T cell receptor beta chain with its context. In each case, RNA was isolated and then reverse transcribed into cDNA as the sequencing template. Clones were read by immunoSEQ multiplex PCR, and TCRdb kept only the in-frame ones, dropping some. Here the sample spans approximately 220,000 clones, 30% to 40% being singletons. There are 15 residues in the CDR3. V trimming: 2 bases; J trimming: 7 bases; junction bases outside the gene matches: 8. Germline V lookup: CDR1 SGHRS, CDR2 YFSETQ. This sample was taken from a study of CD8+ T cells in alopecia areata. The treatment: oral pan-JAK inhibitor, 5-10 mg twice daily.

This clonotype was obtained from a human donor with alopecia areata. The chain uses TRBV5-1 and TRBJ2-1; 8 bases align to TRBD1. Source: CD4+ T cells sorted from blood, taken at approximately week 34, from a patient treated with tofacitinib. CDR3 sequence: CASSFYRGSGNEQFF. The DNA of the CDR3 is TGCGCCAGCAGCTTCTACAGGGGGAGTGGGAATGAGCAGTTCTTC.